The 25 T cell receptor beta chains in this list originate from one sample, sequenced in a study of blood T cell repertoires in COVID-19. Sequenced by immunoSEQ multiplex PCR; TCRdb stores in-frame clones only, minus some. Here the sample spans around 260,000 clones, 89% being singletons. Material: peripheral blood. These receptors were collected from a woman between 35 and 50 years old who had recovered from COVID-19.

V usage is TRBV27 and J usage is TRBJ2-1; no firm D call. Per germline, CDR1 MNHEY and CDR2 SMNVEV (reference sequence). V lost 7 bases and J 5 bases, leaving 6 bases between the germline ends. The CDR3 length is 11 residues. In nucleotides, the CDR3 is TGTGCCAGCACCACAAACAATGAGCAGTTCTTC. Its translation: CASTTNNEQFF.

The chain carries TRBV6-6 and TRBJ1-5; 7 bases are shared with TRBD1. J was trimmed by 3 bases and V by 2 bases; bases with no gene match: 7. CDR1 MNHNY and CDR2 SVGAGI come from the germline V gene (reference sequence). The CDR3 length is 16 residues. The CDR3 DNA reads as TGTGCCAGCAGTTACAACCCGGGGACAGACAATCAGCCCCAGCATTTT. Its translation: CASSYNPGTDNQPQHF.

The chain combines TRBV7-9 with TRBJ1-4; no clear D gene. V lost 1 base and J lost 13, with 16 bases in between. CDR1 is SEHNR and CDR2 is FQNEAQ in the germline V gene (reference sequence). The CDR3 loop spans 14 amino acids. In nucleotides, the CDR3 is TGTGCCAGCAGCTTAGACCCTCTCGCCGGGATACTGTTTTTT. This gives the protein CASSLDPLAGILFF.

The CDR3 loop reads CASNRLAGSGNEQFF. The CDR3 DNA reads TGTGCCAGCAACCGACTAGCGGGGTCGGGCAATGAGCAGTTCTTC. The rearrangement joins TRBV6-5 to TRBJ2-1, with 11 bases matching TRBD2. Germline CDR1 reads MNHEY; CDR2 reads SVGAGI. V gave up 7 bases and J gave up 6 bases; unmatched junction bases: 8. The CDR3 is 15 residues long.

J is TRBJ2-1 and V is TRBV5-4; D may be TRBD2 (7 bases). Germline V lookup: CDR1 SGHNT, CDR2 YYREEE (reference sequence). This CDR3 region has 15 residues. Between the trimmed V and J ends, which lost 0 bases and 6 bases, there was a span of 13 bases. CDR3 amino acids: CASSLDRGGGNEQFF. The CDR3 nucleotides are TGTGCCAGCAGCTTGGATAGGGGAGGGGGCAATGAGCAGTTCTTC.

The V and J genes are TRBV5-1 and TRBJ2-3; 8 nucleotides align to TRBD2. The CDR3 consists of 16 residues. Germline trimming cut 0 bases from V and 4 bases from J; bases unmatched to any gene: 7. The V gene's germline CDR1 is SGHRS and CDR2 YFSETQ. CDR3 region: CASSLGLAGDADTQYF. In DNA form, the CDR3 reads TGCGCCAGCAGCTTGGGGCTAGCGGGTGACGCAGATACGCAGTATTTT. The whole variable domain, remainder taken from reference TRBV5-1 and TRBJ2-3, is KAGVTQTPRYLIKTRGQQVTLSCSPISGHRSVSWYQQTPGQGLQFLFEYFSETQRNKGNFPGRFSGRQFSNSRSEMNVSTLELGDSALYLCASSLGLAGDADTQYFGPGTRLTVL.

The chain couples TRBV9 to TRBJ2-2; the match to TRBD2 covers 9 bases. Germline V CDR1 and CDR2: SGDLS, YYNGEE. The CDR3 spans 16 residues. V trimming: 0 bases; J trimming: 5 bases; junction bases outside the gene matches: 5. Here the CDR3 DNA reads TGTGCCAGCAGCGTAGTTGATCTAGCGGGAACCGGGGAGCTGTTTTTT. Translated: CASSVVDLAGTGELFF. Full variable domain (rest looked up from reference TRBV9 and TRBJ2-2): DSGVTQTPKHLITATGQRVTLRCSPRSGDLSVYWYQQSLDQGLQFLIQYYNGEERAKGNILERFSAQQFPDLHSELNLSSLELGDSALYFCASSVVDLAGTGELFFGEGSRLTVL.

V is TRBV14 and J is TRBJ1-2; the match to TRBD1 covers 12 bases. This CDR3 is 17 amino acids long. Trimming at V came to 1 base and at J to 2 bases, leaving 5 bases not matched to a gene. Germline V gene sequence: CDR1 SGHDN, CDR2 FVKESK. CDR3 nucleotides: TGTGCCAGCAGCCAAGCCGGGACAGGGGGCCACAACTATGGCTACACCTTC. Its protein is CASSQAGTGGHNYGYTF.

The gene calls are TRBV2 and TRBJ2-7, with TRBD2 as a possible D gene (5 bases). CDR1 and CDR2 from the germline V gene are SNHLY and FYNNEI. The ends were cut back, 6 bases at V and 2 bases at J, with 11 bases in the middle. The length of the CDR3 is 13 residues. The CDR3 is CASRASGTYEQYF. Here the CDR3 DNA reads TGTGCCAGCAGGGCCTCGGGGACCTACGAGCAGTACTTC.

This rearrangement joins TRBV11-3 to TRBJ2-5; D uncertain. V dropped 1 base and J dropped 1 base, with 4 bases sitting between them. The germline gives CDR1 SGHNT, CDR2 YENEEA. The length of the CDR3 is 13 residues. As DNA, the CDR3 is TGTGCCAGCAGCTTAGGGCTCCAAGAGACCCAGTACTTC. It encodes CASSLGLQETQYF.

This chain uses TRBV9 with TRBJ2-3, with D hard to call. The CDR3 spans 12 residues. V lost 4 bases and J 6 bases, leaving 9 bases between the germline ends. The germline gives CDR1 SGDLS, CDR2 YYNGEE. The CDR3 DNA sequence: TGTGCCAGCAGCACCACAAAGGATACGCAGTATTTT. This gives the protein CASSTTKDTQYF.

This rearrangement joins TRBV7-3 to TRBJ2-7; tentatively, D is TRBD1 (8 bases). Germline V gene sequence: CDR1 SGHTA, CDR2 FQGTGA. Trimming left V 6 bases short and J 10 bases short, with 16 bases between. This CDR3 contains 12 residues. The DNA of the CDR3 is TGTGCCAGCAGTTTTACAGGGGGACTACAGTACTTC. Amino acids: CASSFTGGLQYF. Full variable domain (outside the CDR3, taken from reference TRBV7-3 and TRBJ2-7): GAGVSQTPSNKVTEKGKYVELRCDPISGHTALYWYRQSLGQGPEFLIYFQGTGAADDSGLPNDRFFAVRPEGSVSTLKIQRTERGDSAVYLCASSFTGGLQYFGPGTRLTVT.

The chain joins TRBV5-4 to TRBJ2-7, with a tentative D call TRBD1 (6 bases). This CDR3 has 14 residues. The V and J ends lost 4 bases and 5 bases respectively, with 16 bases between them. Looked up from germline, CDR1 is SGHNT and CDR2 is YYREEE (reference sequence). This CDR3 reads CASSATGRWDEQYF. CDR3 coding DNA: TGTGCCAGCAGCGCGACAGGAAGGTGGGACGAGCAGTACTTC.

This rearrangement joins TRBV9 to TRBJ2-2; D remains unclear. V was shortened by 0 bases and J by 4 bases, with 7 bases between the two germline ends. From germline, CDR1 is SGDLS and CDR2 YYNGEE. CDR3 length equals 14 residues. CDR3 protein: CASSVVPGTGELFF. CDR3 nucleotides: TGTGCCAGCAGCGTAGTTCCGGGCACCGGGGAGCTGTTTTTT.

The CDR3 DNA is TGTGCCAGCGAAGACAGGTACCAAGAGACCCAGTACTTC. Translation gives CASEDRYQETQYF. The gene calls are TRBV11-2 and TRBJ2-5; TRBD1 is a possible D gene (6 bases). The CDR3 covers 13 residues. Looked up from germline, CDR1 is SGHAT and CDR2 is FQNNGV. Trimming cost V 8 bases and J 0 bases, with 10 bases left between them. Combining the CDR3 with reference TRBV11-2 and TRBJ2-5 gives the whole variable domain EAGVAQSPRYKIIEKRQSVAFWCNPISGHATLYWYQQILGQGPKLLIQFQNNGVVDDSQLPKDRFSAERLKGVDSTLKIQPAKLEDSAVYLCASEDRYQETQYFGPGTRLLVL.

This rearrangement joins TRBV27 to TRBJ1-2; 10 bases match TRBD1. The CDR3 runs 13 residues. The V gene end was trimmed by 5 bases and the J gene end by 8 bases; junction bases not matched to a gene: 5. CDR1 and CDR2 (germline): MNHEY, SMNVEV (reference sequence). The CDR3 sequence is CASSHGQGEGYTF. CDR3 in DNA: TGTGCCAGCAGTCACGGACAGGGGGAGGGCTACACCTTC.

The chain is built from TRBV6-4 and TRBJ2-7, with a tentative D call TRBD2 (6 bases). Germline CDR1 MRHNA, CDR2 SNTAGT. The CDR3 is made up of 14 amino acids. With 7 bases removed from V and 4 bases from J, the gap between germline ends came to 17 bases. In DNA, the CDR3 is TGTGCCAGCACAATGGGGGGAGAGTCGTACGAGCAGTACTTC. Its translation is CASTMGGESYEQYF.

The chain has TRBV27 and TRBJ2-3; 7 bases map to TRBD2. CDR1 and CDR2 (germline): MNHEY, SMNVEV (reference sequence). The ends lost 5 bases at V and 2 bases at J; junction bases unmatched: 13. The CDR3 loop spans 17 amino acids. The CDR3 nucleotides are TGTGCCAGCAGTCCTCGACTAGCAACGCCCCTCACAGATACGCAGTATTTT. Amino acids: CASSPRLATPLTDTQYF.

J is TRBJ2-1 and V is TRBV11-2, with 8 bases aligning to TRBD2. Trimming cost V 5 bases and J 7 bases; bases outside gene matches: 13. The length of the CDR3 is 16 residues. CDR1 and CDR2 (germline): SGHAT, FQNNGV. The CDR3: CASSARGTRSWNEQFF. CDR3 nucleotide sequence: TGTGCCAGCAGCGCCCGCGGGACTAGATCCTGGAATGAGCAGTTCTTC.

This chain's CDR3 is CASSETTSSNQPQHF. CDR3 sequence (DNA): TGTGCCAGCAGTGAAACTACAAGTAGCAATCAGCCCCAGCATTTT. The chain has TRBV2 and TRBJ1-5; the D is unclear. The CDR3 is made up of 15 amino acids. CDR1 and CDR2 (germline): SNHLY, FYNNEI. V shed 2 bases and J shed 0 bases, with 8 bases lying between them.

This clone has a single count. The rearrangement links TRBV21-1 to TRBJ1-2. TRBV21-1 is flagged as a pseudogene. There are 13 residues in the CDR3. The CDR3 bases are TGTGCCAGCAGCTTCCACTACCTCCCTGGCTACACCTTC. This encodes CASSFHYLPGYTF.

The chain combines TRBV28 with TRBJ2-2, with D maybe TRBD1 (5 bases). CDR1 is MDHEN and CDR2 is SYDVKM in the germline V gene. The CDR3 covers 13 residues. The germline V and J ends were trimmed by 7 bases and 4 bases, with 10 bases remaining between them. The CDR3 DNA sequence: TGTGCCAGCAATGACAGAACCACCGGGGAGCTGTTTTTT. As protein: CASNDRTTGELFF.

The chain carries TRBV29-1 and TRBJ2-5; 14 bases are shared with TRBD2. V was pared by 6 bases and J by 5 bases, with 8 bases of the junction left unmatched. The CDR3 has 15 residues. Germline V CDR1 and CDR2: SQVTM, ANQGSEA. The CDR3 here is CSVAGTSGSHETQYF. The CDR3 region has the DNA TGCAGCGTAGCCGGGACTAGCGGGAGTCACGAGACCCAGTACTTC.

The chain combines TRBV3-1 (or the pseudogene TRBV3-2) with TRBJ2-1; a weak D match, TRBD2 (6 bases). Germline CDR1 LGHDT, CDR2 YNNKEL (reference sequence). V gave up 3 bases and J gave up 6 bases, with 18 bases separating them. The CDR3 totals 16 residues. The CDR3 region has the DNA TGTGCCAGCAGCCAGGACTACAGCACCCACCGCAATGAGCAGTTCTTC. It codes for CASSQDYSTHRNEQFF.

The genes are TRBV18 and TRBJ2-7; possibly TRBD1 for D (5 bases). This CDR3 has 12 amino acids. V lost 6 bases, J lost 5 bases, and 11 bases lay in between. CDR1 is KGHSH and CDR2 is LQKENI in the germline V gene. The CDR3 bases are TGTGCCAGCTCTCCCGACAGACACGAGCAGTACTTC. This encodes CASSPDRHEQYF.